The 8 T cell receptor beta chains presented below share a single source sample, sequenced in a study of post-analysis software for immune sequencing data. Points from the study as a whole: Relative to controls, patients had five TRBV segments at higher frequency, with TRBV5-6, TRBV5-1 and TRBV20-1 among these.

What these receptors recognize is not known. Unique-molecular-identifier-tagged TCR beta cDNA libraries were used. TCRdb used MiXCR to reprocess the PCR reads, holding one entry per CDR3 protein. In the table there are 820,000 or so distinct CDR3 sequences, approximately 53% of which are singletons. Sequencing was done on a sample of blood. The receptors stem from a girl aged 10-17 years with multiple sclerosis.

There are a few counts of this clonotype. The CDR3 nucleotides are TGTGCCAGCAGCCAAGGAGCGTTCGGGGCCAGGGTGGGATGTGGCTACACCTTC. The encoded protein is CASSQGAFGARVGCGYTF. The gene calls are TRBV4-2 and TRBJ1-2; D is perhaps TRBD1 (5 bases). In germline, CDR1 is LGHNA, CDR2 YNFKEQ. Deletions cut 1 base from V and 7 bases from J, with 25 bases between. This CDR3 is 18 amino acids long.

This clonotype was detected a few times. The gene calls are TRBV4-2 and TRBJ2-7; 7 bases align to TRBD2. With 3 bases clipped from V and 2 bases from J, the junction kept 7 bases outside the gene matches. The CDR3 totals 15 residues. Looked up from germline, CDR1 is LGHNA and CDR2 is YNFKEQ. CDR3: CASSHRLAATYEQYF. In DNA, the CDR3 is TGTGCCAGCAGCCACAGGCTAGCGGCCACCTACGAGCAGTACTTC.

This rearrangement joins TRBV4-1 to TRBJ1-2; the D is unclear. V was trimmed by 0 bases and J by 4 bases, leaving 12 bases between them. Germline values: CDR1 MGHRA, CDR2 YSYEKL. The CDR3 consists of 15 residues. CDR3 residues: CASSQDPGRPYGYTF. The CDR3 region has the DNA TGCGCCAGCAGCCAAGATCCCGGACGGCCCTATGGCTACACCTTC.

A few counts support this clonotype. V and J are TRBV28 and TRBJ2-4; either TRBD1 or TRBD2 may fit D (5 bases each). Germline V gene sequence: CDR1 MDHEN, CDR2 SYDVKM. The germline V and J ends were trimmed by 1 base and 14 bases, with 9 bases remaining between them. The length of the CDR3 is 11 residues. CDR3 protein: CASSLLGVEYF. The CDR3 coding sequence is TGTGCCAGCAGTTTATTGGGGGTGGAGTACTTC.

This sequence joins TRBV7-8 and TRBJ2-7, with 16 bases fitting TRBD2. V was clipped by 3 bases and J by 4 bases; unmatched bases: 12. This CDR3 is built from 19 residues. Germline V CDR1 and CDR2: SGHVS, FQNEAQ. CDR3 in DNA: TGTGCCAGCAGCTTGGCTATGGGGACTAGCGGGAGGGCGTTGTACGAGCAGTACTTC. Its translation: CASSLAMGTSGRALYEQYF.

The chain carries TRBV4-1 and TRBJ2-5; TRBD1 matches at 9 bases. From germline, CDR1 is MGHRA and CDR2 YSYEKL. This CDR3 is built from 17 residues. V lost 2 bases and J lost 2; bases outside the gene matches: 9. CDR3 loop: CASSQLPGQGYQETQYF. The CDR3 nucleotides read TGCGCCAGCAGCCAACTACCGGGACAGGGCTATCAAGAGACCCAGTACTTC.

V and J are TRBV5-1 and TRBJ2-7; D possibly corresponds to TRBD2 (5 bases). Germline CDR1 SGHRS, CDR2 YFSETQ. Trimming pared 0 bases from V and 0 bases from J, leaving 13 bases between. The CDR3 runs 16 residues. The CDR3 DNA is TGCGCCAGCAGCTTGGGGACGGGGATGGTCTCCTACGAGCAGTACTTC. It translates to CASSLGTGMVSYEQYF.

This clonotype was seen more than once but under ten times. The junction and the germline gene differ at one end; a read error may be behind it. The CDR3 sequence is CSVEDRGASHEQFF. The CDR3 coding sequence is TGCAGCGTGGAAGACAGGGGAGCGTCACATGAGCAGTTCTTC. The rearrangement joins TRBV29-1 to TRBJ2-1, with 8 nucleotides matching TRBD1. CDR3 length: 14 amino acids. CDR1 SQVTM and CDR2 ANQGSEA come from the germline V gene.